This TCR beta chain was captured by sequencing in a study of OX40 agonist ivuxolimab in advanced cancers. CDR3 length equals 16 residues. The germline V gene has CDR1 MNHNS and CDR2 SASEGT. V lost 1 base and J 8 bases, leaving 18 bases between the germline ends. Clones were read by immunoSEQ multiplex PCR, and TCRdb kept only the in-frame ones, dropping some. Here the sample spans some 100,000 clones, 85% to 95% being singletons. Findings and limits, study-wide: In the 0.1 to 3.0 mg/kg range, CD4+ and CD8+ blood T cells had expanded clonally by week 6. The antigen specificity of the peripheral T cells (those that were expanded) was not determined.

As concerns this clone: Its specificity is not known.

The rearrangement links TRBV6-1 to TRBJ2-1; D could derive from TRBD1 or TRBD2 (6 bases each). Sequencing used CD4+ or CD8+ T cells sorted from blood, obtained in a trial of the OX40 agonist ivuxolimab. The origin of this receptor is an adult with an advanced solid tumor such as melanoma, head and neck, liver or kidney cancer. The CDR3 DNA reads TGTGCCAGCAGTGAAGAAGGGGGAGGCCTTTTAGATGAGCAGTTCTTC. As protein: CASSEEGGGLLDEQFF.